The 21 T cell receptor beta chains below all came from one sample that was sequenced in a study of blood T cell repertoires in COVID-19. Produced via immunoSEQ multiplex PCR; TCRdb's table is partial and in-frame only. The data contain some 270,000 clones, around 92% of them singletons. Sequencing was done on a sample of PBMCs or T cells enriched from blood (not recorded which). Receptors were obtained from a woman aged 55-70 years who had recovered from COVID-19.

This rearrangement joins TRBV7-9 to TRBJ2-1; a possible D gene is TRBD2 (5 bases). Germline lookup yields CDR1 SEHNR and CDR2 FQNEAQ (reference sequence). Trimming stripped 5 bases from V and 5 bases from J, with 13 bases between. This CDR3 is 14 amino acids long. The CDR3 bases are TGTGCCAGCAGCGTAGGACTTACCAACAATGAGCAGTTCTTC. It is translated as CASSVGLTNNEQFF.

V usage is TRBV27 and J usage is TRBJ1-1; 9 bases line up with TRBD1. Germline V gene lookup returns CDR1 MNHEY and CDR2 SMNVEV (reference sequence). After removal of 5 bases from V and 3 bases from J, the junction contained 4 bases not matched to a gene. The CDR3 is 14 amino acids. In DNA, the CDR3 is TGTGCCAGCAGTCTACAGGGGGCGGACACTGAAGCTTTCTTT. Amino acid sequence: CASSLQGADTEAFF.

This chain uses TRBV19 with TRBJ1-6; D not certain. V lost 3 bases and J 8 bases, leaving 17 bases between the germline ends. This CDR3 spans 16 amino acids. Germline V gene data show CDR1 as LNHDA and CDR2 as SQIVND (reference sequence). DNA for the CDR3: TGTGCCAGTAGTATTAGGCGGCAATCCAAGGATTCACCCCTCCACTTT. Translated, it gives CASSIRRQSKDSPLHF.

In its sample, this clone was seen once. This chain uses TRBV7-3 with TRBJ2-1; TRBD1 might be the D (6 bases). The ends were cut back, 6 bases at V and 8 bases at J, with 14 bases in the middle. The CDR3 has 13 amino acids. Looked up from germline, CDR1 is SGHTA and CDR2 is FQGTGA. Here the CDR3 reads CASRYGGLDEQFF. For the CDR3, the DNA is TGTGCCAGCAGGTATGGGGGCCTCGATGAGCAGTTCTTC.

As for this clone: Other DNA sequences from this sample encode an identical CDR3 as well. J is TRBJ1-5 and V is TRBV7-2, with D possibly being TRBD1 (6 bases). The CDR3 has 15 amino acids. CDR1 and CDR2 (germline): SGHTA, FQGNSA. V shed 1 base and J shed 4 bases, with 11 bases lying between them. CDR3 sequence: CASSLVARGNQPQHF. In DNA form, the CDR3 reads TGTGCCAGCAGCTTAGTGGCCAGGGGAAATCAGCCCCAGCATTTT.

CDR3 nucleotides: TGTGCCAGCAGTGAAGCCGGACTAGCGGGGGGGCGAGATGAGCAGTTCTTC. Its translation is CASSEAGLAGGRDEQFF. The V gene is TRBV6-1, the J gene TRBJ2-1; 15 nucleotides align to TRBD2. The CDR3 is made up of 17 amino acids. From germline, CDR1 is MNHNS and CDR2 SASEGT. Germline trimming cut 0 bases from V and 8 bases from J; bases unmatched to any gene: 5.

J is TRBJ1-6 and V is TRBV9, with D uncertain. The germline V and J ends were trimmed by 3 bases and 7 bases, with 17 bases remaining between them. The CDR3 has 16 amino acids. Germline V gene lookup returns CDR1 SGDLS and CDR2 YYNGEE. CDR3 residues: CASSAQTWTTNSPLHF. In DNA form, the CDR3 reads TGTGCCAGCAGCGCCCAAACCTGGACTACCAATTCACCCCTCCACTTT.

The chain carries TRBV24-1 and TRBJ2-1; 8 bases fit TRBD2. CDR3 length equals 18 residues. Germline CDR1 reads KGHDR; CDR2 reads SFDVKD. Trimming cost V 4 bases and J 2 bases; bases outside gene matches: 12. The CDR3 coding sequence is TGTGCCACCAGTGAACCCAGCGGGAGTAACGCGCCCTACAATGAGCAGTTCTTC. It yields the protein CATSEPSGSNAPYNEQFF.

This clone was seen a few times. The chain joins TRBV5-1 to TRBJ2-7; TRBD1 aligns across 12 bases. The length of the CDR3 is 14 residues. CDR1 is SGHRS, CDR2 YFSETQ, per germline. V shed 4 bases, J shed 5 bases, and the junction held 4 bases outside the gene matches. CDR3 in amino acids: CASSTGTGGNEQYF. CDR3 nucleotides: TGCGCCAGCAGCACCGGGACAGGGGGCAACGAGCAGTACTTC.

This clone is a singleton in its sample. The rearrangement joins TRBV3-1 (or the pseudogene TRBV3-2) to TRBJ2-5; 9 nucleotides agree with TRBD2. Trimming cost V 3 bases and J 2 bases; bases outside gene matches: 1. The CDR3 is 14 amino acids. Germline V CDR1 and CDR2: LGHDT, YNNKEL (reference sequence). The CDR3 DNA reads TGTGCCAGCAGCCAGACTAGCGGACAAGAGACCCAGTACTTC. Protein product: CASSQTSGQETQYF.

The chain uses TRBV3-1 (or the pseudogene TRBV3-2) and TRBJ2-7; possible D gene TRBD2, 6 bases. The CDR3 consists of 12 residues. Per the germline V gene, CDR1 is LGHDT and CDR2 is YNNKEL (reference sequence). Trimming took off 2 bases at V and 6 bases at J, with 8 bases between the two ends. The CDR3 DNA is TGTGCCAGCAGCCAAAAGGGAGGCGAGCAGTACTTC. As protein: CASSQKGGEQYF.

The chain combines TRBV18 with TRBJ1-1; 8 bases fit TRBD1. Germline CDR1 KGHSH, CDR2 LQKENI. The CDR3 totals 15 residues. V dropped 6 bases and J dropped 5; count of bases not matched to a gene: 11. The CDR3 loop is CASSLLQGAETEAFF. CDR3 nucleotide sequence: TGTGCCAGCTCTCTTCTCCAGGGGGCTGAAACTGAAGCTTTCTTT.

This sequence joins TRBV5-6 and TRBJ1-5, with D possibly TRBD1 on 6 matching bases. The germline CDR1 and CDR2 sequences are SGHDT and YYEEEE. V was shortened by 1 base and J by 7 bases, with 15 bases between the two germline ends. The length of the CDR3 is 15 residues. CDR3 region: CASSLRGRGPQPQHF. In DNA form, the CDR3 reads TGTGCCAGCAGCTTGAGGGGCAGGGGCCCCCAGCCCCAGCATTTT.

The rearrangement links TRBV6-5 to TRBJ2-1; D gene unclear. The CDR3 has 11 amino acids. Per the germline V gene, CDR1 is MNHEY and CDR2 is SVGAGI. V was shortened by 6 bases and J by 9 bases, with 9 bases between the two germline ends. The CDR3 protein is CASRHRFEQFF. DNA of the CDR3: TGTGCCAGCAGGCACCGGTTTGAGCAGTTCTTC.

Of note for this clone: In the same sample, other DNA sequences code for this CDR3. The chain carries TRBV18 and TRBJ1-4, with D hard to call. V was trimmed by 2 bases and J by 5 bases, leaving 3 bases between them. This CDR3 has 12 residues. The germline gives CDR1 KGHSH, CDR2 LQKENI. The CDR3 nucleotides are TGTGCCAGCTCACCATCGAATGAAAAACTGTTTTTT. It translates to CASSPSNEKLFF.

V gene TRBV7-3 combines with J gene TRBJ1-2; TRBD1 agrees at 8 bases. CDR1 is SGHTA, CDR2 FQGTGA, per germline. CDR3 length: 13 residues. V lost 5 bases to trimming and J lost 6 bases; unmatched junction nucleotides: 5. Here the CDR3 reads CASSPTGEDGYTF. The CDR3 DNA sequence: TGTGCCAGCAGCCCGACAGGGGAAGATGGCTACACCTTC.

This clone occurred a few times. The chain recombines TRBV3-1 (or the pseudogene TRBV3-2) with TRBJ1-1; 8 bases agree with TRBD1. Germline CDR1 and CDR2: LGHDT and YNNKEL (reference sequence). The length of the CDR3 is 12 residues. Unmatched junction bases numbered 6, after V lost 4 bases and J lost 11 bases. The CDR3 is CASSPTGVGAFF. The CDR3 region has the DNA TGTGCCAGCAGCCCGACAGGGGTTGGTGCTTTCTTT.

The chain carries TRBV6-1 and TRBJ1-2, with D maybe TRBD1 (6 bases). Germline CDR1 is MNHNS and CDR2 is SASEGT. The CDR3 contains 13 residues. V gave up 1 base and J gave up 7 bases, with 10 bases separating them. CDR3 DNA sequence: TGTGCCAGCAGTGAAGGGAGGGGGGGTGGCTACACCTTC. Translation gives CASSEGRGGGYTF.

This sequence joins TRBV28 and TRBJ1-5; 8 nucleotides match TRBD1. The V gene's germline CDR1 is MDHEN and CDR2 SYDVKM. The J segment lost 8 bases and the V segment lost 6 bases, leaving 6 bases of the junction unmatched. This CDR3 has 13 amino acids. CDR3: CASRLQGVKPQHF. The CDR3 DNA reads as TGTGCCAGCAGGTTACAGGGGGTAAAGCCCCAGCATTTT. Drawing the rest from reference TRBV28 and TRBJ1-5, the complete variable domain is DVKVTQSSRYLVKRTGEKVFLECVQDMDHENMFWYRQDPGLGLRLIYFSYDVKMKEKGDIPEGYSVSREKKERFSLILESASTNQTSMYLCASRLQGVKPQHFGDGTRLSIL.

The rearrangement uses TRBV2 and TRBJ2-1; D uncertain. Trimming shortened V by 6 bases and J by 5 bases, and 11 bases separated the two germline ends. The V gene's germline CDR1 is SNHLY and CDR2 FYNNEI. This CDR3 is 13 amino acids long. The CDR3 region is CASSSRPHNEQFF. In DNA, the CDR3 is TGTGCCAGCAGCTCTAGACCCCACAATGAGCAGTTCTTC.

This clone has just a few counts. The chain has TRBV30 and TRBJ1-5; D possibly corresponds to TRBD1 (6 bases). The CDR3 sequence is 16 residues long. Looked up from germline, CDR1 is GTSNPN and CDR2 is SVGIG (reference sequence). V was trimmed by 2 bases and J by 5 bases, leaving 19 bases between them. CDR3 sequence (DNA): TGTGCCTGGAGTTTCCTAGGAGGTGGGGGCGATCAGCCCCAGCATTTT. Protein: CAWSFLGGGGDQPQHF. The full variable domain, completed using reference TRBV30 and TRBJ1-5, is SQTIHQWPATLVQPVGSPLSLECTVEGTSNPNLYWYRQAAGRGLQLLFYSVGIGQISSEVPQNLSASRPQDRQFILSSKKLLLSDSGFYLCAWSFLGGGGDQPQHFGDGTRLSIL.